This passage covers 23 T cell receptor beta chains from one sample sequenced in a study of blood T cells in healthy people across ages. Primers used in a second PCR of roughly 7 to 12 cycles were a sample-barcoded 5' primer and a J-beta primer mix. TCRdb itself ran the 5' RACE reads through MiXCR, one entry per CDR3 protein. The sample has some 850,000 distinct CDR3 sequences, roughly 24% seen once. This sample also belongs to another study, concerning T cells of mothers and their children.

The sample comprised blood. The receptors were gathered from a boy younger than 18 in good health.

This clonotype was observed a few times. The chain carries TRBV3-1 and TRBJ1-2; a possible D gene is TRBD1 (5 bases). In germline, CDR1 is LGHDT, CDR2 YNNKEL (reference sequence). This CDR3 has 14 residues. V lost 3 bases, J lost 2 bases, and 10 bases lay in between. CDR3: CASSQGAGNYGYTF. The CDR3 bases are TGTGCCAGCAGCCAGGGCGCAGGGAACTATGGCTACACCTTC. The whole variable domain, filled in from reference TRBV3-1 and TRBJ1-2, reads DTAVSQTPKYLVTQMGNDKSIKCEQNLGHDTMYWYKQDSKKFLKIMFSYNNKELIINETVPNRFSPKSPDKAHLNLHINSLELGDSAVYFCASSQGAGNYGYTFGSGTRLTVV.

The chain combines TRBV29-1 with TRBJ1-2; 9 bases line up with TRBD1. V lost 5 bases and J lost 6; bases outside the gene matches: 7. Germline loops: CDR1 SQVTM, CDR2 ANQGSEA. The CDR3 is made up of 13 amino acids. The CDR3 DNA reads TGCAGCGTTCCTGGGACAGGGCAGGATGGCTACACCTTC. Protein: CSVPGTGQDGYTF.

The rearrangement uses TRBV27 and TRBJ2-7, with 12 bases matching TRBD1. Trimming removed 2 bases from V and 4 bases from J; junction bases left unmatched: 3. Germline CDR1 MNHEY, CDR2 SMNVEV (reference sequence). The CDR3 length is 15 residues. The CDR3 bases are TGTGCCAGCAGTTTAAGGGGACAGGGGGCTTACGAGCAGTACTTC. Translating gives CASSLRGQGAYEQYF.

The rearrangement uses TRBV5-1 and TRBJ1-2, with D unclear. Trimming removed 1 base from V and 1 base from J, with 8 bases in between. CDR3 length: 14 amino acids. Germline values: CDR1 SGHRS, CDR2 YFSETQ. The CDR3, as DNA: TGCGCCAGCAGCTTGTCCGGGGATAACTATGGCTACACCTTC. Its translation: CASSLSGDNYGYTF.

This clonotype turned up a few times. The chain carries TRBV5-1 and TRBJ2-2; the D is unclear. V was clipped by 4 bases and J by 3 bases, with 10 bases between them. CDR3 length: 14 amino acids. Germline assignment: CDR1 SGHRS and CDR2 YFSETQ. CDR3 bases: TGCGCCAGCAGCCTCCGACCCGACACCGGGGAGCTGTTTTTT. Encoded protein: CASSLRPDTGELFF.

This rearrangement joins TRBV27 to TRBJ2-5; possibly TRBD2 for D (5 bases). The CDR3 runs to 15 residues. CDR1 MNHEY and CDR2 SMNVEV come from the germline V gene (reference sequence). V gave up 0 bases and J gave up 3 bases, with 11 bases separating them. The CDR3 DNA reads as TGTGCCAGCAGTTTATCGGTGGCGAGGGAAGAGACCCAGTACTTC. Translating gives CASSLSVAREETQYF.

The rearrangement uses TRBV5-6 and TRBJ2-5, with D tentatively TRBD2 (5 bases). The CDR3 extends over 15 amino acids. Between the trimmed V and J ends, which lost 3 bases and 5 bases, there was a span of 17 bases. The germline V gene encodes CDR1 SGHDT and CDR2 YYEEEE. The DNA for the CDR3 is TGTGCCAGCAGCTCGGGATTTCCCGGCGGGGAGACCCAGTACTTC. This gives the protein CASSSGFPGGETQYF.

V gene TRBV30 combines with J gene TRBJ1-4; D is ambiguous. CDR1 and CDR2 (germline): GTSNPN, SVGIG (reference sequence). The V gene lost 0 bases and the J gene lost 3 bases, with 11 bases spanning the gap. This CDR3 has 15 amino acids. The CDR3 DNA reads TGTGCCTGGAGTGTAAGGGCAATTTCTAATGAAAAACTGTTTTTT. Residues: CAWSVRAISNEKLFF.

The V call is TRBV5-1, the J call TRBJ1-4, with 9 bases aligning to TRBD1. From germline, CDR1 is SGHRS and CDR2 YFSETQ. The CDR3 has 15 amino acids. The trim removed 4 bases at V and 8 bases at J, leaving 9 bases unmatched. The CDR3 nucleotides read TGCGCCAGCAGCGGAGGACAGGGGAGGAACGAAAAACTGTTTTTT. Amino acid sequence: CASSGGQGRNEKLFF.

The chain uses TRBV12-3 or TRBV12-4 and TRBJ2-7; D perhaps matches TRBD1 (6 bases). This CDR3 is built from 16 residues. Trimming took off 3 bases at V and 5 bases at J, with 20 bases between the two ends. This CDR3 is CASSFIYGADRNEQYF. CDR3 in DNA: TGTGCCAGCAGTTTTATCTATGGGGCAGACAGGAACGAGCAGTACTTC.

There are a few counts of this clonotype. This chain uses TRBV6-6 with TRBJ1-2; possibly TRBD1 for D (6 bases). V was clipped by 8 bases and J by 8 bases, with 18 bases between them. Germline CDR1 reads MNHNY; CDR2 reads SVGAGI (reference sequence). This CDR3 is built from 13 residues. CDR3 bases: TGTGCCAGCGCCTACAGGGTGGCCGAGGGCTACACCTTC. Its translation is CASAYRVAEGYTF.

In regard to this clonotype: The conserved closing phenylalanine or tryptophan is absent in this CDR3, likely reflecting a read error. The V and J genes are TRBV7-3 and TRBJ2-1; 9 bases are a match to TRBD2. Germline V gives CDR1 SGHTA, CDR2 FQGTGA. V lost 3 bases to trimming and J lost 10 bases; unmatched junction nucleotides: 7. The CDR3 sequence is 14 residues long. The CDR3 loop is CASSFGGRAGEQFC. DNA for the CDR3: TGTGCCAGCAGCTTTGGCGGGAGGGCAGGAGAGCAGTTCTGC.

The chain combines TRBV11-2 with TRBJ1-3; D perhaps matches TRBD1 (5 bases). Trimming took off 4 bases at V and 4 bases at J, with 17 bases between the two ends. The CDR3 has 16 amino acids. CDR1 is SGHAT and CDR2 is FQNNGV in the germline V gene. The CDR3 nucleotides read TGTGCCAGCAGCTCGTCGGGCTCCGGGGGAGGAAACACCATATATTTT. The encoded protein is CASSSSGSGGGNTIYF.

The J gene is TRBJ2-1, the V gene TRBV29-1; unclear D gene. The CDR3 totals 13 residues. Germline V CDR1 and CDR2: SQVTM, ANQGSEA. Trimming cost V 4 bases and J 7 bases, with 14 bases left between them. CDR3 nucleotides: TGCAGCGTTGCCTCTAGTTATCAGAATGAGCAGTTCTTC. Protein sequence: CSVASSYQNEQFF.

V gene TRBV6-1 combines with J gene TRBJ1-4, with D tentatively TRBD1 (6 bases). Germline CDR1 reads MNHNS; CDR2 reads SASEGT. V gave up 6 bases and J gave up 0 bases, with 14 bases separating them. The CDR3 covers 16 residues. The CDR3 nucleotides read TGTGCCAGCAGAAAAACAGGGCCTGCAACTAATGAAAAACTGTTTTTT. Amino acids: CASRKTGPATNEKLFF.

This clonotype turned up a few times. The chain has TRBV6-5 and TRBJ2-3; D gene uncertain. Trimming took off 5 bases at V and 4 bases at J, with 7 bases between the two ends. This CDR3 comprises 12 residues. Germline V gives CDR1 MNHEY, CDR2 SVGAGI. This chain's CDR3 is CASSRAADTQYF. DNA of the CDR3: TGTGCCAGCAGTAGGGCTGCAGATACGCAGTATTTT.

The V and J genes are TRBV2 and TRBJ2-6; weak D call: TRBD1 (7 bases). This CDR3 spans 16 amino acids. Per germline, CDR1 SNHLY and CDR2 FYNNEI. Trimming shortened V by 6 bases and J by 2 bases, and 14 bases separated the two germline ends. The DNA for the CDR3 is TGTGCCAGCAGGGCGGACAGGACTACTGGGGCCAACGTCCTGACTTTC. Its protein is CASRADRTTGANVLTF.

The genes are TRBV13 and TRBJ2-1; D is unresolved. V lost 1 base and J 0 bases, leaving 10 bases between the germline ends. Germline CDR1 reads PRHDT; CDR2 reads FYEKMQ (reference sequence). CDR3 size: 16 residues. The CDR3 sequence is CASSLDSQSSYNEQFF. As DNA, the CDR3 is TGTGCCAGCAGCTTAGACAGTCAGAGCTCCTACAATGAGCAGTTCTTC.

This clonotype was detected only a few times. In DNA form, the CDR3 reads TGTGCCAGCACCCCAACGAGGGAAAATGAGCAGTTCTTC. Encoded protein: CASTPTRENEQFF. The rearrangement links TRBV28 to TRBJ2-1, with D possibly TRBD2 on 5 matching bases. CDR3 length equals 13 residues. V lost 7 bases and J lost 7, with 14 bases in between. Germline V CDR1 and CDR2: MDHEN, SYDVKM.

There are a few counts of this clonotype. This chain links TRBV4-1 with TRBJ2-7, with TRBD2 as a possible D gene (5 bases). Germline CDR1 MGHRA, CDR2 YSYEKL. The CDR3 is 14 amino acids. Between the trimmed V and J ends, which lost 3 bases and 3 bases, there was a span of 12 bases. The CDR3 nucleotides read TGCGCCAGCAGCCAGGTCACGAGCGGCTACGAGCAGTACTTC. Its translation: CASSQVTSGYEQYF.

The CDR3 protein is CATSAPGGTQYF. The CDR3 DNA reads TGTGCCACCAGTGCCCCTGGGGGTACGCAGTATTTT. The V call is TRBV24-1, the J call TRBJ2-3; tentatively, D is TRBD1 or TRBD2 (5 bases each). V lost 5 bases to trimming and J lost 8 bases, with 10 bases between them. Per the germline V gene, CDR1 is KGHDR and CDR2 is SFDVKD. The CDR3 has 12 residues.

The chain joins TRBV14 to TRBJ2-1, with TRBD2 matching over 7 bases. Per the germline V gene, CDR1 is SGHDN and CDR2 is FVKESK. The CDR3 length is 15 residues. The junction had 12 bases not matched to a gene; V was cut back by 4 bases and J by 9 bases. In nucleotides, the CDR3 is TGTGCCAGCAGCCGGCGGGGGTTCACTTCCCCTGAGCAGTTCTTC. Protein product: CASSRRGFTSPEQFF.

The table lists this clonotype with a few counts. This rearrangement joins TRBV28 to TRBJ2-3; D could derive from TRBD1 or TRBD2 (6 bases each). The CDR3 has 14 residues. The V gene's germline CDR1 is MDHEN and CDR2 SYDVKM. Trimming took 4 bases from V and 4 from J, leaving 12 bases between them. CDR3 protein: CASSWGALPDTQYF. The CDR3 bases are TGTGCCAGCAGTTGGGGGGCCCTGCCAGATACGCAGTATTTT.